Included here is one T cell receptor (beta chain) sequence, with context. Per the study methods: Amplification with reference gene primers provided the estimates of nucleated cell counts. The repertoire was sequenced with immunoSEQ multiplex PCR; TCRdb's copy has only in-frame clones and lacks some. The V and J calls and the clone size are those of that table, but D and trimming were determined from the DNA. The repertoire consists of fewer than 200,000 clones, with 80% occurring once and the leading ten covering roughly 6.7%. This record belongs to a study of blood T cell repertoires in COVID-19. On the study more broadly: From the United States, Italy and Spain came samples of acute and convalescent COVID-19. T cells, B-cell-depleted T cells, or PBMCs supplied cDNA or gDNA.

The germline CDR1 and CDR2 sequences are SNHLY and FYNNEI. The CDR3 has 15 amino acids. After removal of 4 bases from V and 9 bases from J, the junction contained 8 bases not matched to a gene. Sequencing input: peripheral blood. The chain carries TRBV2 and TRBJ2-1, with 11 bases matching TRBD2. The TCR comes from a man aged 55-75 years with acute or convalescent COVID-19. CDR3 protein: CASSAYSGGASEQFF. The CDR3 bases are TGTGCCAGCAGTGCATATAGCGGGGGGGCAAGTGAGCAGTTCTTC.